The next 20 T cell receptor beta chains were all read from a single sample in a study of cytomegalovirus exposure and HLA in healthy donors (dated by TCRdb to about 2017). Library preparation employed the immunoSEQ multiplex PCR assay. For the multiplex PCR, a mixture combining 60 forward primers for TCR Vbeta segments and 13 reverse primers for TCR Jbeta segments was used. TCRdb retrieved this table from immuneACCESS and kept in-frame rearrangements only. Not all clones are present; in checked studies, unresolved V genes account for under half, and no reason is known for the remainder. The sample data list roughly 120,000 clones, and around three quarters of these were observed just once. Of the sample, roughly 5.7% falls within the top ten clones. Sample: PBMCs. Receptors were obtained from a man aged 30-40 years in good health and CMV-seronegative.

This chain connects TRBV2 to TRBJ1-1; maybe TRBD1 (6 bases). This CDR3 has 14 amino acids. The germline V gene has CDR1 SNHLY and CDR2 FYNNEI. Trimming removed 5 bases at V and 2 bases at J, with 12 bases between. The CDR3 DNA reads as TGTGCCAGCAGTATGGGGGCCCCAAACACTGAAGCTTTCTTT. Protein: CASSMGAPNTEAFF.

The CDR3 region is CASRTHAAGEQYF. The CDR3 DNA sequence: TGCGCCAGCAGGACACACGCCGCGGGGGAGCAGTACTTC. This chain connects TRBV5-1 to TRBJ2-7; the D gene is possibly TRBD2 (6 bases). Germline V gives CDR1 SGHRS, CDR2 YFSETQ. Trimming stripped 5 bases from V and 7 bases from J, with 16 bases between. The CDR3 is 13 residues long.

The chain employs TRBV28 and TRBJ2-7, with 7 positions matching TRBD2. Germline CDR1 MDHEN, CDR2 SYDVKM. The CDR3 totals 14 residues. V was clipped by 2 bases and J by 6 bases; unmatched bases: 7. This CDR3 is CASSLSGALAEQYF. The CDR3 bases are TGTGCCAGCAGTTTAAGCGGGGCCCTTGCCGAGCAGTACTTC.

This clone occurred once. This chain uses TRBV28 with TRBJ1-5; D not certain. The CDR3 runs 15 residues. The germline V and J ends were trimmed by 3 bases and 2 bases, with 11 bases remaining between them. Germline assignment: CDR1 MDHEN and CDR2 SYDVKM. In DNA form, the CDR3 reads TGTGCCAGCAGTTTTTCTCCCGCAGGCAATCAGCCCCAGCATTTT. Its translation: CASSFSPAGNQPQHF. Based on the CDR3 plus reference TRBV28 and TRBJ1-5, the full variable domain is DVKVTQSSRYLVKRTGEKVFLECVQDMDHENMFWYRQDPGLGLRLIYFSYDVKMKEKGDIPEGYSVSREKKERFSLILESASTNQTSMYLCASSFSPAGNQPQHFGDGTRLSIL.

This chain connects TRBV5-3 to TRBJ1-1; a weak D match, TRBD1 (5 bases). TRBV5-3 is noted as an ORF with a role that remains uncertain. The CDR3 extends over 16 amino acids. Trimming shortened V by 3 bases and J by 5 bases, and 20 bases separated the two germline ends. This CDR3 reads CARSSLCGDLGTEAFF. CDR3 sequence (DNA): TGTGCCAGAAGCTCTCTTTGTGGGGACTTAGGTACTGAAGCTTTCTTT.

There are a few counts of this clone. The chain is built from TRBV5-6 and TRBJ1-2; no definite D call. V dropped 5 bases and J dropped 5 bases, with 10 bases sitting between them. Germline V gene sequence: CDR1 SGHDT, CDR2 YYEEEE. The CDR3 covers 12 residues. CDR3 loop: CASSTASYGYTF. In DNA form, the CDR3 reads TGTGCCAGCAGTACAGCCTCTTATGGCTACACCTTC. Drawing the rest from reference TRBV5-6 and TRBJ1-2, the complete variable domain is DAGVTQSPTHLIKTRGQQVTLRCSPKSGHDTVSWYQQALGQGPQFIFQYYEEEERQRGNFPDRFSGHQFPNYSSELNVNALLLGDSALYLCASSTASYGYTFGSGTRLTVV.

The rearrangement links TRBV5-1 to TRBJ1-4; the D gene is possibly TRBD1 (6 bases). Germline V gene data show CDR1 as SGHRS and CDR2 as YFSETQ. The length of the CDR3 is 14 residues. Trimming stripped 0 bases from V and 5 bases from J, with 8 bases between. The CDR3 DNA reads as TGCGCCAGCAGCTTGGGGGGGCCAAATGAAAAACTGTTTTTT. It specifies CASSLGGPNEKLFF.

The chain carries TRBV9 and TRBJ1-1; 7 nucleotides agree with TRBD1. Losses at the gene ends were 3 bases for V and 4 bases for J; bases not matched to a gene: 12. Germline-derived CDR1 and CDR2 are SGDLS and YYNGEE. The CDR3 is 16 residues long. This chain's CDR3 is CASSAPQGRGSTEAFF. CDR3 DNA sequence: TGTGCCAGCAGCGCACCACAGGGGCGGGGAAGCACTGAAGCTTTCTTT.

J is TRBJ2-5 and V is TRBV29-1; 7 nucleotides match TRBD2. Germline assignment: CDR1 SQVTM and CDR2 ANQGSEA. J was trimmed by 5 bases and V by 4 bases; bases with no gene match: 10. CDR3 length: 14 amino acids. CDR3 sequence (DNA): TGCAGCGTTGCGGCCCGGGGGGACGGGGAGACCCAGTACTTC. Its protein is CSVAARGDGETQYF. The variable domain in full, completed from reference TRBV29-1 and TRBJ2-5, reads SAVISQKPSRDICQRGTSLTIQCQVDSQVTMMFWYRQQPGQSLTLIATANQGSEATYESGFVIDKFPISRPNLTFSTLTVSNMSPEDSSIYLCSVAARGDGETQYFGPGTRLLVL.

The V gene is TRBV10-3, the J gene TRBJ1-5; unclear D gene. Trimming stripped 0 bases from V and 0 bases from J, with 6 bases between. The germline V gene has CDR1 ENHRY and CDR2 SYGVKD. The CDR3 totals 15 residues. The CDR3 DNA reads as TGTGCCATCAGTGAGTCCGGGGATAGCAATCAGCCCCAGCATTTT. It codes for CAISESGDSNQPQHF.

The V call is TRBV4-3, the J call TRBJ2-1; 11 nucleotides line up with TRBD2. The CDR3 is 17 residues long. Germline V lookup: CDR1 LGHNA, CDR2 YSLEER. Trimming took 1 base from V and 7 from J; bases not matched to a gene: 9. The CDR3 sequence is CASSQVLTSGSSNEQFF. For the CDR3, the DNA is TGCGCCAGCAGCCAAGTCCTTACTAGCGGGAGTTCAAATGAGCAGTTCTTC.

This sequence joins TRBV2 and TRBJ2-5, with D perhaps matching TRBD2 (6 bases). CDR1 is SNHLY, CDR2 FYNNEI, per germline. The CDR3 is 14 residues long. V shed 7 bases and J shed 1 base, with 13 bases lying between them. CDR3 bases: TGTGCCAGCATCTATGGGGGGACCCAAGAGACCCAGTACTTC. The encoded protein is CASIYGGTQETQYF.

This chain's CDR3 is CASSPSSRETLYGYTF. The DNA of the CDR3 is TGTGCCAGCTCACCTTCATCTCGGGAAACCTTATATGGCTACACCTTC. The V and J genes are TRBV18 and TRBJ1-2; D unresolved. With 3 bases removed from V and 5 bases from J, the gap between germline ends came to 19 bases. This CDR3 spans 16 amino acids. Germline CDR1 is KGHSH and CDR2 is LQKENI. The full variable domain, in which reference TRBV18 and TRBJ1-2 provide the parts outside the CDR3, is NAGVMQNPRHLVRRRGQEARLRCSPMKGHSHVYWYRQLPEEGLKFMVYLQKENIIDESGMPKERFSAEFPKEGPSILRIQQVVRGDSAAYFCASSPSSRETLYGYTFGSGTRLTVV.

The chain uses TRBV11-2 and TRBJ2-3; the match to TRBD2 covers 9 bases. The trim removed 7 bases at V and 6 bases at J, leaving 5 bases unmatched. CDR3 length: 13 residues. Germline V gives CDR1 SGHAT, CDR2 FQNNGV. CDR3 coding DNA: TGTGCCAGCATCGGCGGGAGGGTGGATACGCAGTATTTT. This codes for CASIGGRVDTQYF.

V gene TRBV19 combines with J gene TRBJ1-6; maybe TRBD1 (5 bases). This CDR3 is built from 13 residues. V was shortened by 4 bases and J by 6 bases, with 7 bases between the two germline ends. Germline V lookup: CDR1 LNHDA, CDR2 SQIVND (reference sequence). CDR3 loop: CASSTGGNSPLHF. Written as DNA, the CDR3 is TGTGCCAGTAGTACCGGGGGTAATTCACCCCTCCACTTT.

V gene TRBV4-2 combines with J gene TRBJ2-7; 11 bases fit TRBD1. The J segment lost 7 bases and the V segment lost 0 bases, leaving 5 bases of the junction unmatched. The germline V gene has CDR1 LGHNA and CDR2 YNFKEQ. The CDR3 contains 15 residues. In nucleotides, the CDR3 is TGTGCCAGCAGCCAAGACTGGACAGGGGGCTGGGAGCAGTACTTC. Translated, it gives CASSQDWTGGWEQYF.

CDR3 loop: CASRSPGNSGNTIYF. The CDR3 bases are TGTGCCAGCCGATCGCCAGGGAACTCTGGAAACACCATATATTTT. The gene calls are TRBV28 and TRBJ1-3; possible D gene TRBD1, 5 bases. The CDR3 is made up of 15 amino acids. V was pared by 8 bases and J by 0 bases, with 14 bases between. CDR1 and CDR2 from the germline V gene are MDHEN and SYDVKM.

Ten or more counts support this clone. The V call is TRBV7-9, the J call TRBJ2-1; 9 bases fit TRBD2. The ends lost 6 bases at V and 10 bases at J; junction bases unmatched: 4. From germline, CDR1 is SEHNR and CDR2 FQNEAQ (reference sequence). This CDR3 is built from 12 residues. CDR3 in amino acids: CASRGTSGEQFF. CDR3 DNA: TGTGCCAGCAGGGGAACTAGCGGGGAGCAGTTCTTC.

The genes are TRBV11-1 and TRBJ2-7; a weak D match, TRBD2 (5 bases). This CDR3 is built from 14 residues. The germline V gene has CDR1 SGHAT and CDR2 FQDESV (reference sequence). Trimming shortened V by 5 bases and J by 1 base, and 12 bases separated the two germline ends. CDR3 sequence: CASSPTLASYEQYF. The CDR3 DNA reads TGTGCCAGCAGCCCGACCCTAGCTTCCTACGAGCAGTACTTC.

The V call is TRBV7-9, the J call TRBJ2-1; TRBD2 matches 12 bases. CDR1 is SEHNR, CDR2 FQNEAQ, per germline (reference sequence). The V segment lost 11 bases and the J segment 9 bases; nucleotides outside the gene matches: 14. CDR3 length: 15 residues. The CDR3 is CAGGASGGARGEQFF. The CDR3 nucleotides are TGTGCCGGCGGGGCTAGCGGGGGGGCCAGGGGTGAGCAGTTCTTC.